The 28 T cell receptor beta chains listed next were all sequenced from one sample in a study of cytomegalovirus exposure and HLA in healthy donors. The PCR was carried out with 60 Vbeta primers and 13 Jbeta primers. Assay: immunoSEQ multiplex PCR; the TCRdb copy retains only in-frame clones and omits some. The table lists under 200,000 clones. Source material: PBMCs. These receptors all stem from a man aged 25-45 years in good health and CMV-seronegative.

In regard to this clone: Other DNA sequences of this sample code for an identical CDR3. The chain joins TRBV5-1 to TRBJ2-5; D remains unclear. Germline values: CDR1 SGHRS, CDR2 YFSETQ. V gave up 3 bases and J gave up 2 bases, with 2 bases separating them. The CDR3 loop spans 11 amino acids. As DNA, the CDR3 is TGCGCCAGCAGCTCGCAAGAGACCCAGTACTTC. Protein: CASSSQETQYF.

In nucleotides, the CDR3 is TGCGCCAGCAGCAGGGACAGGGGAGCAGATACGCAGTATTTT. It is translated as CASSRDRGADTQYF. The chain couples TRBV10-1 to TRBJ2-3; the match to TRBD1 covers 10 bases. CDR3 length: 14 residues. In germline, CDR1 is WNHNN, CDR2 SYGVQD (reference sequence). J was trimmed by 4 bases and V by 6 bases; bases with no gene match: 4.

This rearrangement joins TRBV4-1 to TRBJ2-1; 8 bases map to TRBD2. There are 16 residues in the CDR3. Germline V lookup: CDR1 MGHRA, CDR2 YSYEKL. Trimming removed 0 bases from V and 6 bases from J; junction bases left unmatched: 7. CDR3 bases: TGCGCCAGCAGCCAAGAACCGGGAGGGTTCTCCAATGAGCAGTTCTTC. Translation: CASSQEPGGFSNEQFF.

The chain couples TRBV5-1 to TRBJ2-2; 7 bases fit TRBD1. J lost 5 bases, V lost 3 bases, and 1 base had no gene match. The germline CDR1 and CDR2 sequences are SGHRS and YFSETQ. The CDR3 loop spans 13 amino acids. CDR3 amino acids: CASSSRGTGELFF. The CDR3 DNA reads TGCGCCAGCAGCTCCAGGGGGACCGGGGAGCTGTTTTTT.

The rearrangement joins TRBV5-5 to TRBJ2-3; TRBD2 matches 7 bases. The J segment lost 6 bases and the V segment lost 5 bases, leaving 9 bases of the junction unmatched. Germline V gene data show CDR1 as SGHKS and CDR2 as YYEKEE (reference sequence). This CDR3 has 14 residues. CDR3 residues: CASRAGRAGDTQYF. The CDR3 coding sequence is TGTGCCAGCAGGGCTGGGAGGGCCGGCGATACGCAGTATTTT. Using reference TRBV5-5 and TRBJ2-3 for the parts outside the CDR3, the full variable domain is DAGVTQSPTHLIKTRGQQVTLRCSPISGHKSVSWYQQVLGQGPQFIFQYYEKEERGRGNFPDRFSARQFPNYSSELNVNALLLGDSALYLCASRAGRAGDTQYFGPGTRLTVL.

This chain links TRBV25-1 with TRBJ2-1; the D gene is possibly TRBD2 (6 bases). CDR3 size: 14 residues. Germline V gives CDR1 MGHDK, CDR2 SYGVNS. V lost 4 bases and J 1 base, leaving 8 bases between the germline ends. The DNA for the CDR3 is TGTGCCAGCAGTGGCGGGAAGTCCTACAATGAGCAGTTCTTC. Its translation: CASSGGKSYNEQFF.

V is TRBV27 and J is TRBJ2-1; 8 nucleotides align to TRBD2. The CDR3 has 15 residues. Germline V gene data show CDR1 as MNHEY and CDR2 as SMNVEV (reference sequence). V shed 1 base, J shed 2 bases, and the junction held 1 base outside the gene matches. CDR3 loop: CASSLYGRAYNEQFF. For the CDR3, the DNA is TGTGCCAGCAGTTTATACGGGAGGGCCTACAATGAGCAGTTCTTC.

The chain uses TRBV15 and TRBJ1-5; D perhaps matches TRBD1 (5 bases). Germline V gene lookup returns CDR1 LNHNV and CDR2 YYDKDF (reference sequence). V was trimmed by 0 bases and J by 11 bases, leaving 8 bases between them. The CDR3 has 12 residues. DNA of the CDR3: TGTGCCACCAGCAGAGATCTGGACACCCAGCATTTT. This encodes CATSRDLDTQHF.

V is TRBV6-6 and J is TRBJ1-5; 9 nucleotides match TRBD1. CDR3 length equals 14 residues. The trim removed 5 bases at V and 8 bases at J, leaving 7 bases unmatched. CDR1 and CDR2 from the germline V gene are MNHNY and SVGAGI (reference sequence). In DNA, the CDR3 is TGTGCCAGCAGTACGGGACAGGGCATGAAGCCCCAGCATTTT. Protein product: CASSTGQGMKPQHF.

This chain joins TRBV7-8 and TRBJ2-3, with 14 positions matching TRBD2. The CDR3 extends over 21 amino acids. Germline CDR1 reads SGHVS; CDR2 reads FQNEAQ. Trimming removed 0 bases from V and 3 bases from J; junction bases left unmatched: 14. The CDR3: CASSLAQKGLAGVGLTDTQYF. DNA for the CDR3: TGTGCCAGCAGCTTAGCTCAGAAGGGACTAGCGGGAGTTGGGCTGACAGATACGCAGTATTTT.

The chain couples TRBV7-9 to TRBJ2-1; tentative D call: TRBD1 (6 bases). Trimming removed 6 bases at V and 8 bases at J, with 17 bases between. This CDR3 spans 14 amino acids. CDR1 is SEHNR and CDR2 is FQNEAQ in the germline V gene (reference sequence). Here the CDR3 DNA reads TGTGCCAGCAGGATAACAGGGAATGTGGATGAGCAGTTCTTC. As protein: CASRITGNVDEQFF.

The chain has TRBV4-1 and TRBJ2-7, with a possible D match to TRBD1 (7 bases). CDR1 and CDR2 from the germline V gene are MGHRA and YSYEKL. This CDR3 is 16 amino acids long. Trimming removed 1 base at V and 2 bases at J, with 15 bases between. The DNA for the CDR3 is TGCGCCAGCAGCCAAGGGGCAGGGGGGCGCGCCTACGAGCAGTACTTC. The encoded protein is CASSQGAGGRAYEQYF.

The genes are TRBV10-1 and TRBJ2-1, with TRBD2 matching 11 bases. CDR1 and CDR2 from the germline V gene are WNHNN and SYGVQD (reference sequence). V trimming: 3 bases; J trimming: 8 bases; junction bases outside the gene matches: 9. The CDR3 has 16 amino acids. CDR3 nucleotide sequence: TGCGCCAGCAGTGATATTGCACTAGCGGGAGAGGATGAGCAGTTCTTC. The encoded protein is CASSDIALAGEDEQFF.

This rearrangement joins TRBV28 to TRBJ2-7, with D maybe TRBD2 (6 bases). The CDR3 covers 13 residues. Germline CDR1 MDHEN, CDR2 SYDVKM. Trimming left V 2 bases short and J 7 bases short, with 12 bases between. The CDR3 sequence is CASSLGGKGEQYF. DNA of the CDR3: TGTGCCAGCAGTTTAGGGGGGAAGGGGGAGCAGTACTTC.

The chain joins TRBV5-1 to TRBJ1-3; D remains ambiguous. Germline V gene data show CDR1 as SGHRS and CDR2 as YFSETQ. This CDR3 has 14 amino acids. V lost 7 bases to trimming and J lost 0 bases, with 11 bases between them. The CDR3 DNA sequence: TGCGCCAGCGCTGAACAGAGCTCTGGAAACACCATATATTTT. Translating gives CASAEQSSGNTIYF.

The chain joins TRBV11-3 to TRBJ2-1, with TRBD2 matching over 8 bases. The junction had 8 bases not matched to a gene; V was cut back by 0 bases and J by 4 bases. Germline CDR1 and CDR2: SGHNT and YENEEA. CDR3 length equals 17 residues. This CDR3 is CASSLDLSLAGYNEQFF. Written as DNA, the CDR3 is TGTGCCAGCAGCTTAGATCTCTCGCTAGCGGGTTACAATGAGCAGTTCTTC.

The rearrangement uses TRBV27 and TRBJ2-2; D is ambiguous. This CDR3 region has 17 residues. Per germline, CDR1 MNHEY and CDR2 SMNVEV (reference sequence). V was shortened by 2 bases and J by 0 bases, with 13 bases between the two germline ends. CDR3 in amino acids: CASSLVQFFANTGELFF. The CDR3 DNA is TGTGCCAGCAGTTTAGTACAATTCTTCGCGAACACCGGGGAGCTGTTTTTT.

J is TRBJ1-2 and V is TRBV10-2, with D perhaps matching TRBD1 (5 bases). Germline V gene data show CDR1 as WSHSY and CDR2 as SAAADI. The CDR3 sequence is 13 residues long. Trimming removed 2 bases at V and 6 bases at J, with 10 bases between. The CDR3: CASSEILRDGYTF. In DNA form, the CDR3 reads TGCGCCAGCAGTGAGATCCTCAGGGATGGCTACACCTTC.

The J gene is TRBJ1-5, the V gene TRBV11-2; D is uncertain. Trimming stripped 2 bases from V and 0 bases from J, with 14 bases between. Germline CDR1 reads SGHAT; CDR2 reads FQNNGV. The CDR3 loop spans 17 amino acids. In nucleotides, the CDR3 is TGTGCCAGCAGCTTAACCCCAGAAGTTTCTAGCAATCAGCCCCAGCATTTT. This encodes CASSLTPEVSSNQPQHF.

The J gene is TRBJ1-4, the V gene TRBV10-3; D is unclear. Trimming took off 2 bases at V and 3 bases at J, with 7 bases between the two ends. CDR1 is ENHRY and CDR2 is SYGVKD in the germline V gene. This CDR3 has 14 amino acids. CDR3 DNA sequence: TGTGCCATCAGTGAGGCTGGGCCTAATGAAAAACTGTTTTTT. Encoded protein: CAISEAGPNEKLFF.

The chain carries TRBV7-9 and TRBJ2-7, with a weak D call TRBD2 (5 bases). V was trimmed by 2 bases and J by 0 bases, leaving 14 bases between them. In germline, CDR1 is SEHNR, CDR2 FQNEAQ (reference sequence). The CDR3 extends over 16 amino acids. As DNA, the CDR3 is TGTGCCAGCAGCTTACCGGGCTCGGGGAGCTCCTACGAGCAGTACTTC. This codes for CASSLPGSGSSYEQYF.

The chain uses TRBV7-6 and TRBJ2-5, with 10 bases aligning to TRBD2. The germline V gene encodes CDR1 SGHVS and CDR2 FNYEAQ. This CDR3 is built from 15 residues. The ends lost 5 bases at V and 3 bases at J; junction bases unmatched: 6. The CDR3, as DNA: TGTGCCAGCAGCGTTATAAGCGGGAGGGAAGAGACCCAGTACTTC. Protein: CASSVISGREETQYF.

The rearrangement links TRBV7-2 to TRBJ2-7; tentative D call: TRBD2 (5 bases). The CDR3 covers 15 residues. V lost 5 bases to trimming and J lost 4 bases, with 18 bases between them. Per the germline V gene, CDR1 is SGHTA and CDR2 is FQGNSA. The CDR3 is CASSIWASSGYEQYF. In nucleotides, the CDR3 is TGTGCCAGCAGCATTTGGGCTAGCTCGGGGTACGAGCAGTACTTC.

The chain recombines TRBV5-1 with TRBJ2-7; perhaps TRBD1 as D (6 bases). Trimming removed 2 bases from V and 0 bases from J, with 12 bases in between. This CDR3 has 15 residues. Germline CDR1 reads SGHRS; CDR2 reads YFSETQ. This CDR3 is CASSFGQPSSYEQYF. CDR3 nucleotide sequence: TGCGCCAGCAGCTTCGGACAGCCAAGCTCCTACGAGCAGTACTTC.

V and J are TRBV18 and TRBJ2-1; 13 nucleotides agree with TRBD2. Looked up from germline, CDR1 is KGHSH and CDR2 is LQKENI. The CDR3 is 18 amino acids. Trimming removed 3 bases from V and 7 bases from J; junction bases left unmatched: 12. CDR3 nucleotides: TGTGCCAGCTCACCTCGGATTCCGGGACTAGCGGGACTGAATGAGCAGTTCTTC. Translating it yields CASSPRIPGLAGLNEQFF.

The rearrangement uses TRBV11-2 and TRBJ2-7, with TRBD1 matching over 7 bases. CDR3 length equals 16 residues. The germline gives CDR1 SGHAT, CDR2 FQNNGV. V was pared by 0 bases and J by 3 bases, with 8 bases of the junction left unmatched. The CDR3 region has the DNA TGTGCCAGCAGCTTAGATGGTTCAGGGGGAAACTACGAGCAGTACTTC. It codes for CASSLDGSGGNYEQYF.

The DNA of the CDR3 is TGTGCCAGCAGTAGGATAGCTGAGCAGTTCTTC. It is translated as CASSRIAEQFF. J is TRBJ2-1 and V is TRBV6-1; D ambiguous. The CDR3 is made up of 11 amino acids. V dropped 5 bases and J dropped 9 bases, with 8 bases sitting between them. Germline assignment: CDR1 MNHNS and CDR2 SASEGT.

This chain uses TRBV11-3 with TRBJ1-1; a weak D match, TRBD1 (6 bases). Germline-derived CDR1 and CDR2 are SGHNT and YENEEA. The V and J ends lost 8 bases and 1 base respectively, with 17 bases between them. The CDR3 length is 15 residues. The CDR3 region is CASGPRTARNTEAFF. The CDR3 nucleotides read TGTGCCAGCGGCCCCCGGACAGCCCGGAACACTGAAGCTTTCTTT.